These 30 T cell receptor beta chains were sequenced from one sample in a study of molecular identifiers for immune sequencing clone quantification. TCRdb redid the calling of the PCR reads with MiXCR, one entry per CDR3 protein. The table includes about 510,000 distinct CDR3 sequences, around 23% detected once. Sequenced: naive CD8+ T cells from blood, with Jurkat cell RNA spiked in. Documented subset: FACS-sorted CD8+CD4-CCR7+CD45RA+ naive T cells. The receptors shown here come from a human donor in good health. Some libraries in this study had Jurkat cell RNA spiked in.

This rearrangement joins TRBV7-9 to TRBJ2-1; the match to TRBD1 covers 8 bases. CDR1 is SEHNR and CDR2 is FQNEAQ in the germline V gene (reference sequence). The CDR3 loop spans 15 amino acids. J was trimmed by 6 bases and V by 5 bases; bases with no gene match: 9. Here the CDR3 DNA reads TGTGCCAGCAGCCCAGGCCCAGGGGGCTGCAATGAGCAGTTCTTC. It is translated as CASSPGPGGCNEQFF. The full variable domain, in which reference TRBV7-9 and TRBJ2-1 provide the parts outside the CDR3, is DTGVSQNPRHKITKRGQNVTFRCDPISEHNRLYWYRQTLGQGPEFLTYFQNEAQLEKSRLLSDRFSAERPKGSFSTLEIQRTEQGDSAMYLCASSPGPGGCNEQFFGPGTRLTVL.

V gene TRBV9 combines with J gene TRBJ2-7; TRBD2 aligns across 10 bases. Per germline, CDR1 SGDLS and CDR2 YYNGEE. This CDR3 is 15 amino acids long. J was trimmed by 3 bases and V by 6 bases; bases with no gene match: 9. The CDR3 protein is CASTPALAGIYEQYF. The CDR3, as DNA: TGTGCCAGCACCCCTGCACTAGCGGGAATCTACGAGCAGTACTTC.

This clonotype has a count of ten or more. V and J are TRBV6-2 or TRBV6-3 and TRBJ2-1; 9 nucleotides line up with TRBD1. With 2 bases clipped from V and 2 bases from J, the junction kept 1 base outside the gene matches. There are 15 residues in the CDR3. Germline assignment: CDR1 MNHEY and CDR2 SVGEGT. The CDR3 protein is CASSYGDRAYNEQFF. CDR3 DNA sequence: TGTGCCAGCAGTTACGGGGACAGGGCCTACAATGAGCAGTTCTTC.

This clonotype was detected a few times. The rearrangement links TRBV27 to TRBJ1-1, with D tentatively TRBD1 (5 bases). Per germline, CDR1 MNHEY and CDR2 SMNVEV (reference sequence). This CDR3 has 15 amino acids. Between the trimmed V and J ends, which lost 8 bases and 0 bases, there was a span of 16 bases. The CDR3 reads CASYLVGGLNTEAFF. DNA for the CDR3: TGTGCCAGCTACCTAGTTGGGGGACTGAACACTGAAGCTTTCTTT.

This clonotype was picked up a small number of times. The chain employs TRBV10-1 and TRBJ1-1; tentatively, D is TRBD1 (5 bases). V lost 2 bases, J lost 6 bases, and 10 bases lay in between. CDR1 and CDR2 (germline): WNHNN, SYGVQD (reference sequence). The CDR3 consists of 13 residues. In DNA, the CDR3 is TGCGCCAGCAGTGAGAGCAGGGCCGCTGAAGCTTTCTTT. Amino acids: CASSESRAAEAFF.

A remark on this clonotype: A much larger clone sits a single nucleotide away, making a read error possible. This chain connects TRBV24-1 to TRBJ2-3, with 9 bases matching TRBD1. The germline V gene encodes CDR1 KGHDR and CDR2 SFDVKD. The J segment lost 2 bases and the V segment lost 4 bases, leaving 6 bases of the junction unmatched. The CDR3 runs to 16 residues. The CDR3 spells CATSDPDRGVTDTQYF. The CDR3 DNA reads TGTGCCACCAGTGACCCGGACAGGGGAGTCACAGATACGCAGTATTTT.

Of note for this clonotype: Its ends do not fully match the called genes, so a read error is possible. V and J are TRBV11-2 and TRBJ2-1, with D unresolved. This CDR3 spans 15 amino acids. Germline CDR1 is SGHAT and CDR2 is FQNNGV. The CDR3 nucleotides are TGTGCCAGCAGTTCGTTTGTTGGCCAATACAATGAGCAGTCCTTC. Its protein product is CASSSFVGQYNEQSF.

This clonotype has a handful of counts. The genes are TRBV6-5 and TRBJ2-7; tentatively, D is TRBD2 (5 bases). The CDR3 spans 15 residues. Trimming stripped 2 bases from V and 0 bases from J, with 11 bases between. CDR1 is MNHEY and CDR2 is SVGAGI in the germline V gene. In DNA form, the CDR3 reads TGTGCCAGCAGTTACGTCAGCGGTAGCTCCTACGAGCAGTACTTC. It codes for CASSYVSGSSYEQYF.

This clonotype was recorded a few times. V usage is TRBV27 and J usage is TRBJ2-7, with 9 bases lining up with TRBD2. Germline lookup yields CDR1 MNHEY and CDR2 SMNVEV (reference sequence). V trimming: 8 bases; J trimming: 3 bases; junction bases outside the gene matches: 2. The CDR3 sequence is 12 residues long. CDR3 region: CASGSGSYEQYF. As DNA, the CDR3 is TGTGCCAGCGGTAGCGGGAGCTACGAGCAGTACTTC.

This clonotype was detected only a few times. The rearrangement uses TRBV9 and TRBJ1-6, with D possibly matching TRBD1 (5 bases). The CDR3 length is 15 residues. Germline V gene lookup returns CDR1 SGDLS and CDR2 YYNGEE. Trimming left V 2 bases short and J 6 bases short, with 12 bases between. The chain's CDR3 is CASSVGGSTNSPLHF. The DNA of the CDR3 is TGTGCCAGCAGCGTGGGGGGGTCTACTAATTCACCCCTCCACTTT.

For this clonotype: A much larger clonotype is one base distant, so this may be a read error. The chain combines TRBV29-1 with TRBJ1-1, with TRBD1 identical over 8 bases. Germline loops: CDR1 SQVTM, CDR2 ANQGSEA. The junction had 16 bases not matched to a gene; V was cut back by 5 bases and J by 5 bases. This CDR3 contains 16 residues. The CDR3 loop reads CSVITRPDRVVTEAFF. CDR3 DNA: TGCAGCGTTATCACGCGACCGGACAGGGTAGTGACTGAAGCTTTCTTT.

This clonotype was observed many times. The chain uses TRBV29-1 and TRBJ1-4; tentatively, D is TRBD1 (5 bases). Germline V gene data show CDR1 as SQVTM and CDR2 as ANQGSEA. The ends were cut back, 6 bases at V and 2 bases at J, with 10 bases in the middle. The CDR3 has 13 amino acids. In nucleotides, the CDR3 is TGCAGCGTCTTGGGGGAGACTAATGAAAAACTGTTTTTT. Residues: CSVLGETNEKLFF.

J is TRBJ2-3 and V is TRBV7-6, with D perhaps matching TRBD2 (7 bases). CDR1 is SGHVS and CDR2 is FNYEAQ in the germline V gene. The CDR3 length is 18 residues. V shed 1 base and J shed 0 bases, with 17 bases lying between them. The CDR3 is CASSLDWGGQLSTDTQYF. The CDR3, as DNA: TGTGCCAGCAGCTTAGATTGGGGGGGACAATTAAGCACAGATACGCAGTATTTT. Supplemented by reference TRBV7-6 and TRBJ2-3, the full variable domain reads GAGVSQSPRYKVTKRGQDVALRCDPISGHVSLYWYRQALGQGPEFLTYFNYEAQQDKSGLPNDRFSAERPEGSISTLTIQRTEQRDSAMYRCASSLDWGGQLSTDTQYFGPGTRLTVL.

On this clonotype: Being one base from a much bigger clone, this may be a read error. The V gene is TRBV20-1, the J gene TRBJ2-2, with a possible D match to TRBD1 (5 bases). V lost 4 bases and J lost 0, with 9 bases in between. The CDR3 spans 14 residues. Germline-derived CDR1 and CDR2 are DFQATT and SNEGSKA (reference sequence). The CDR3 nucleotides are TGCAGTGCTAAGGACAAGGCGAACACCGGGGAGCTGTTTTTT. Its translation is CSAKDKANTGELFF.

With regard to this clonotype: The germline gene is not matched at one end of the junction; a read error may be the cause. The chain recombines TRBV18 with TRBJ2-1, with 13 nucleotides matching TRBD2. The germline CDR1 and CDR2 sequences are KGHSH and LQKENI. This CDR3 is 16 amino acids long. CDR3 nucleotide sequence: TGTGCCAGCTCACCGTCACTAGCGGGAGGGCCGGGGGAGCCGTTCTTC. It encodes CASSPSLAGGPGEPFF.

This clonotype was counted only a few times. The CDR3 DNA reads TGTGCCAGCAGCCTACTGGACAGGGGGCCTCAAGAGACCCAGTACTTC. Protein sequence: CASSLLDRGPQETQYF. The V call is TRBV28, the J call TRBJ2-5, with 11 bases lining up with TRBD1. This CDR3 is 16 amino acids long. Germline V gives CDR1 MDHEN, CDR2 SYDVKM. After removal of 6 bases from V and 2 bases from J, the junction contained 8 bases not matched to a gene. The whole variable domain, remainder taken from reference TRBV28 and TRBJ2-5, is DVKVTQSSRYLVKRTGEKVFLECVQDMDHENMFWYRQDPGLGLRLIYFSYDVKMKEKGDIPEGYSVSREKKERFSLILESASTNQTSMYLCASSLLDRGPQETQYFGPGTRLLVL.

The genes are TRBV4-3 and TRBJ1-1; D is possibly TRBD1 (5 bases). This CDR3 is built from 18 residues. CDR1 and CDR2 from the germline V gene are LGHNA and YSLEER. V lost 0 bases and J 3 bases, leaving 20 bases between the germline ends. The CDR3 DNA sequence: TGCGCCAGCAGCCAAGATCAAGGGCCAGGGTCGTGGGACACTGAAGCTTTCTTT. It is translated as CASSQDQGPGSWDTEAFF.

As concerns this clonotype: The missing conserved phenylalanine or tryptophan at the end of this CDR3 makes a read error likely. J is TRBJ2-1 and V is TRBV12-5; tentatively, D is TRBD1 (6 bases). V was trimmed by 1 base and J by 12 bases, leaving 13 bases between them. CDR1 and CDR2 from the germline V gene are LGHNT and FRNRAP. This CDR3 has 13 residues. The CDR3 DNA reads as TGTGCTAGTGGTTTGGCAGGACAGCCTTGGCAGTTCCTC. Amino acids: CASGLAGQPWQFL.

This clonotype was counted ten times or more. The gene calls are TRBV28 and TRBJ2-5, with 10 bases that match TRBD2. This CDR3 comprises 14 residues. Germline V lookup: CDR1 MDHEN, CDR2 SYDVKM. Unmatched junction bases numbered 0, after V lost 5 bases and J lost 0 bases. The CDR3 DNA sequence: TGTGCCAGCAGTCTAGCGGGGGACCAAGAGACCCAGTACTTC. It is translated as CASSLAGDQETQYF. The variable domain in full, completed from reference TRBV28 and TRBJ2-5, reads DVKVTQSSRYLVKRTGEKVFLECVQDMDHENMFWYRQDPGLGLRLIYFSYDVKMKEKGDIPEGYSVSREKKERFSLILESASTNQTSMYLCASSLAGDQETQYFGPGTRLLVL.

At least ten counts were recorded for this clonotype. The rearrangement joins TRBV29-1 to TRBJ1-1; the match to TRBD1 covers 9 bases. The CDR3 has 15 residues. Germline CDR1 SQVTM, CDR2 ANQGSEA. With 4 bases clipped from V and 4 bases from J, the junction kept 10 bases outside the gene matches. In nucleotides, the CDR3 is TGCAGCGTTGCCGGGACAGGGTTTGGGTTCACTGAAGCTTTCTTT. Protein product: CSVAGTGFGFTEAFF. Looking up the rest from reference TRBV29-1 and TRBJ1-1 gives the full variable domain: SAVISQKPSRDICQRGTSLTIQCQVDSQVTMMFWYRQQPGQSLTLIATANQGSEATYESGFVIDKFPISRPNLTFSTLTVSNMSPEDSSIYLCSVAGTGFGFTEAFFGQGTRLTVV.

This clonotype appeared many times. The chain uses TRBV6-1 and TRBJ2-7; TRBD1 matches 7 bases. Germline assignment: CDR1 MNHNS and CDR2 SASEGT. The CDR3 contains 16 residues. Losses at the gene ends were 3 bases for V and 5 bases for J; bases not matched to a gene: 13. The DNA for the CDR3 is TGTGCCAGCAGTGACTACAGGGGCCACTTCCGGGACGAGCAGTACTTC. It yields the protein CASSDYRGHFRDEQYF.

Note on this clonotype: A much larger clonotype is one base distant, so this may be a read error. The gene calls are TRBV12-3 or TRBV12-4 and TRBJ2-5, with TRBD2 identical over 9 bases. The V segment lost 1 base and the J segment 5 bases; nucleotides outside the gene matches: 8. CDR3 size: 16 residues. The CDR3 DNA reads as TGTGCCAGCAGTTTAGTGCCCGGGACTAGCTATGAGACCCAGTACTTC. Translated, it gives CASSLVPGTSYETQYF.

This clonotype has at least ten counts. This chain links TRBV30 with TRBJ1-1; D unresolved. V was trimmed by 7 bases and J by 7 bases, leaving 10 bases between them. This CDR3 has 10 amino acids. Germline V CDR1 and CDR2: GTSNPN, SVGIG (reference sequence). Here the CDR3 reads CASQDGEAFF. In nucleotides, the CDR3 is TGTGCCTCGCAGGACGGTGAAGCTTTCTTT.

This clonotype was seen more than once but under ten times. Here the CDR3 DNA reads TGTGCCAGCACTCGAGGACCCTACGAGCAGTACTTC. The encoded protein is CASTRGPYEQYF. The chain carries TRBV5-5 and TRBJ2-7; D is unclear. V lost 6 bases to trimming and J lost 2 bases, with 9 bases between them. Germline assignment: CDR1 SGHKS and CDR2 YYEKEE (reference sequence). This CDR3 is built from 12 residues.

This clonotype has a count of ten or more. One end of the junction is discordant with germline, which a read error may explain. This sequence joins TRBV7-6 and TRBJ2-3; 12 bases match TRBD2. CDR3 size: 14 residues. CDR1 SGHVS and CDR2 FNYEAQ come from the germline V gene. The CDR3 bases are TGTGCCAGCAGCCTAGCGGGGGGGCCCGCCGATTTGTATTTT. Translation gives CASSLAGGPADLYF. The entire variable domain, with the rest obtained from reference TRBV7-6 and TRBJ2-3, is as follows: GAGVSQSPRYKVTKRGQDVALRCDPISGHVSLYWYRQALGQGPEFLTYFNYEAQQDKSGLPNDRFSAERPEGSISTLTIQRTEQRDSAMYRCASSLAGGPADLYFGPGTRLTVL.

The J gene is TRBJ2-7, the V gene TRBV5-4, with no clear D. V was cut by 0 bases and J by 0 bases, with 10 bases left in between. The CDR3 has 15 residues. In germline, CDR1 is SGHNT, CDR2 YYREEE (reference sequence). The CDR3 DNA reads TGTGCCAGCAGCTTGGCCACCGCAGGCTCCTACGAGCAGTACTTC. It yields the protein CASSLATAGSYEQYF.

This chain connects TRBV29-1 to TRBJ1-1, with D perhaps TRBD1 (6 bases). The CDR3 extends over 20 amino acids. Germline values: CDR1 SQVTM, CDR2 ANQGSEA. V lost 2 bases to trimming and J lost 4 bases, with 32 bases between them. The DNA of the CDR3 is TGCAGCGTTGAAAGAGGGGGGGGATCTCTCGGTTTCGGGCGATTCACTGAAGCTTTCTTT. Its protein is CSVERGGGSLGFGRFTEAFF.

Regarding this clonotype: A much larger clone is a single base away; this may be a read error. The chain uses TRBV2 and TRBJ1-1; D not certain. CDR1 and CDR2 from the germline V gene are SNHLY and FYNNEI. This CDR3 is built from 13 residues. CDR3 DNA: TGTGCCAGCAGTGAAGCATCGCACCCGCGAGCTCTCTTT. This codes for CASSEASHPRALF.

Notes on this clonotype: One end of the junction is discordant with germline, which a read error may explain. The chain is built from TRBV27 and TRBJ1-5; 8 bases fit TRBD1. The CDR3 covers 14 residues. Germline V gene lookup returns CDR1 MNHEY and CDR2 SMNVEV (reference sequence). The DNA of the CDR3 is TGTGCCAGCAGAAAACAGGGGGGCAATCAGCCCCAGCGTTTT. As protein: CASRKQGGNQPQRF.

Comment on this clonotype: A much larger clone is a single base away; this may be a read error. The chain uses TRBV27 and TRBJ2-7; 9 bases line up with TRBD1. Per the germline V gene, CDR1 is MNHEY and CDR2 is SMNVEV (reference sequence). This CDR3 is 13 amino acids long. CDR3 in DNA: TGTGCCAGCAGTGAACAGGGGGCGCACGAGCACTACTTC. This sequence encodes CASSEQGAHEHYF.